This T cell receptor (beta chain) was recorded in a study of control samples from healthy donors and cancer patients. Assay: immunoSEQ multiplex PCR; the TCRdb copy retains only in-frame clones and omits some. Here the sample spans about 410,000 clones, around nine tenths being singletons. V lost 2 bases and J 6 bases, leaving 11 bases between the germline ends. Germline V lookup: CDR1 SGHAT, CDR2 FQNNGV. The CDR3 runs to 13 residues. Source material: PBMCs. The V call is TRBV11-2, the J call TRBJ2-7, with D hard to call. The sequence came from a middle-aged man with head and neck cancer. In DNA, the CDR3 is TGTGCCAGCAGCTTATTAAGGAGTGGCGAGCAGTACTTC. Translated: CASSLLRSGEQYF. Variable domain in full (rest from reference TRBV11-2 and TRBJ2-7): EAGVAQSPRYKIIEKRQSVAFWCNPISGHATLYWYQQILGQGPKLLIQFQNNGVVDDSQLPKDRFSAERLKGVDSTLKIQPAKLEDSAVYLCASSLLRSGEQYFGPGTRLTVT.